Below, 5 T cell receptor beta chains from the same sample are listed, as sequenced in a study of blood T cell repertoires in COVID-19. The method was immunoSEQ multiplex PCR; TCRdb's version includes in-frame clones alone and lacks a portion of them. The repertoire includes 95,000 to 120,000 clones, over 75% of them detected once, and approximately 2.5% sits in the top ten. Sequencing was performed on peripheral blood. The source is a human donor in a cohort sampled during active COVID-19.

The rearrangement links TRBV10-3 to TRBJ2-7, with TRBD1 matching 9 bases. This CDR3 comprises 16 residues. J was trimmed by 3 bases and V by 1 base; bases with no gene match: 7. Germline V gene data show CDR1 as ENHRY and CDR2 as SYGVKD. The CDR3 DNA reads as TGTGCCATCAGTGAGTTGGAGACAGGGGGGAACTACGAGCAGTACTTC. Translated, it gives CAISELETGGNYEQYF.

The J gene is TRBJ1-1, the V gene TRBV3-1 (or the pseudogene TRBV3-2); 8 bases are shared with TRBD1. The CDR3 is 14 amino acids. With V trimmed by 3 bases and J by 10 bases, 10 bases remained unmatched. CDR1 and CDR2 from the germline V gene are LGHDT and YNNKEL (reference sequence). The CDR3 reads CASSHSGQGRVAFF. The DNA for the CDR3 is TGTGCCAGCAGCCATTCCGGACAGGGTCGGGTAGCTTTCTTT.

The genes are TRBV7-8 and TRBJ1-2, with 9 positions matching TRBD1. The CDR3 sequence is 15 residues long. CDR1 and CDR2 (germline): SGHVS, FQNEAQ. The junction had 7 bases not matched to a gene; V was cut back by 5 bases and J by 3 bases. The CDR3 bases are TGTGCCAGCAGCCTATGGGACAGGGAAGACTATGGCTACACCTTC. As protein: CASSLWDREDYGYTF.

CDR3: CAISSGNYNEQFF. The CDR3 bases are TGTGCCATCTCCAGCGGGAACTACAATGAGCAGTTCTTC. The V gene is TRBV10-3, the J gene TRBJ2-1; 7 nucleotides match TRBD2. Trimming took 8 bases from V and 3 from J; bases not matched to a gene: 4. CDR3 size: 13 residues. Germline CDR1 and CDR2: ENHRY and SYGVKD.

The chain joins TRBV7-3 to TRBJ1-1, with D possibly matching TRBD1 (5 bases). The CDR3 runs 14 residues. Germline assignment: CDR1 SGHTA and CDR2 FQGTGA. V lost 1 base, J lost 3 bases, and 9 bases lay in between. The DNA for the CDR3 is TGTGCCAGCAGCTTAAGGGGGGGTTACACTGAAGCTTTCTTT. Its translation is CASSLRGGYTEAFF.